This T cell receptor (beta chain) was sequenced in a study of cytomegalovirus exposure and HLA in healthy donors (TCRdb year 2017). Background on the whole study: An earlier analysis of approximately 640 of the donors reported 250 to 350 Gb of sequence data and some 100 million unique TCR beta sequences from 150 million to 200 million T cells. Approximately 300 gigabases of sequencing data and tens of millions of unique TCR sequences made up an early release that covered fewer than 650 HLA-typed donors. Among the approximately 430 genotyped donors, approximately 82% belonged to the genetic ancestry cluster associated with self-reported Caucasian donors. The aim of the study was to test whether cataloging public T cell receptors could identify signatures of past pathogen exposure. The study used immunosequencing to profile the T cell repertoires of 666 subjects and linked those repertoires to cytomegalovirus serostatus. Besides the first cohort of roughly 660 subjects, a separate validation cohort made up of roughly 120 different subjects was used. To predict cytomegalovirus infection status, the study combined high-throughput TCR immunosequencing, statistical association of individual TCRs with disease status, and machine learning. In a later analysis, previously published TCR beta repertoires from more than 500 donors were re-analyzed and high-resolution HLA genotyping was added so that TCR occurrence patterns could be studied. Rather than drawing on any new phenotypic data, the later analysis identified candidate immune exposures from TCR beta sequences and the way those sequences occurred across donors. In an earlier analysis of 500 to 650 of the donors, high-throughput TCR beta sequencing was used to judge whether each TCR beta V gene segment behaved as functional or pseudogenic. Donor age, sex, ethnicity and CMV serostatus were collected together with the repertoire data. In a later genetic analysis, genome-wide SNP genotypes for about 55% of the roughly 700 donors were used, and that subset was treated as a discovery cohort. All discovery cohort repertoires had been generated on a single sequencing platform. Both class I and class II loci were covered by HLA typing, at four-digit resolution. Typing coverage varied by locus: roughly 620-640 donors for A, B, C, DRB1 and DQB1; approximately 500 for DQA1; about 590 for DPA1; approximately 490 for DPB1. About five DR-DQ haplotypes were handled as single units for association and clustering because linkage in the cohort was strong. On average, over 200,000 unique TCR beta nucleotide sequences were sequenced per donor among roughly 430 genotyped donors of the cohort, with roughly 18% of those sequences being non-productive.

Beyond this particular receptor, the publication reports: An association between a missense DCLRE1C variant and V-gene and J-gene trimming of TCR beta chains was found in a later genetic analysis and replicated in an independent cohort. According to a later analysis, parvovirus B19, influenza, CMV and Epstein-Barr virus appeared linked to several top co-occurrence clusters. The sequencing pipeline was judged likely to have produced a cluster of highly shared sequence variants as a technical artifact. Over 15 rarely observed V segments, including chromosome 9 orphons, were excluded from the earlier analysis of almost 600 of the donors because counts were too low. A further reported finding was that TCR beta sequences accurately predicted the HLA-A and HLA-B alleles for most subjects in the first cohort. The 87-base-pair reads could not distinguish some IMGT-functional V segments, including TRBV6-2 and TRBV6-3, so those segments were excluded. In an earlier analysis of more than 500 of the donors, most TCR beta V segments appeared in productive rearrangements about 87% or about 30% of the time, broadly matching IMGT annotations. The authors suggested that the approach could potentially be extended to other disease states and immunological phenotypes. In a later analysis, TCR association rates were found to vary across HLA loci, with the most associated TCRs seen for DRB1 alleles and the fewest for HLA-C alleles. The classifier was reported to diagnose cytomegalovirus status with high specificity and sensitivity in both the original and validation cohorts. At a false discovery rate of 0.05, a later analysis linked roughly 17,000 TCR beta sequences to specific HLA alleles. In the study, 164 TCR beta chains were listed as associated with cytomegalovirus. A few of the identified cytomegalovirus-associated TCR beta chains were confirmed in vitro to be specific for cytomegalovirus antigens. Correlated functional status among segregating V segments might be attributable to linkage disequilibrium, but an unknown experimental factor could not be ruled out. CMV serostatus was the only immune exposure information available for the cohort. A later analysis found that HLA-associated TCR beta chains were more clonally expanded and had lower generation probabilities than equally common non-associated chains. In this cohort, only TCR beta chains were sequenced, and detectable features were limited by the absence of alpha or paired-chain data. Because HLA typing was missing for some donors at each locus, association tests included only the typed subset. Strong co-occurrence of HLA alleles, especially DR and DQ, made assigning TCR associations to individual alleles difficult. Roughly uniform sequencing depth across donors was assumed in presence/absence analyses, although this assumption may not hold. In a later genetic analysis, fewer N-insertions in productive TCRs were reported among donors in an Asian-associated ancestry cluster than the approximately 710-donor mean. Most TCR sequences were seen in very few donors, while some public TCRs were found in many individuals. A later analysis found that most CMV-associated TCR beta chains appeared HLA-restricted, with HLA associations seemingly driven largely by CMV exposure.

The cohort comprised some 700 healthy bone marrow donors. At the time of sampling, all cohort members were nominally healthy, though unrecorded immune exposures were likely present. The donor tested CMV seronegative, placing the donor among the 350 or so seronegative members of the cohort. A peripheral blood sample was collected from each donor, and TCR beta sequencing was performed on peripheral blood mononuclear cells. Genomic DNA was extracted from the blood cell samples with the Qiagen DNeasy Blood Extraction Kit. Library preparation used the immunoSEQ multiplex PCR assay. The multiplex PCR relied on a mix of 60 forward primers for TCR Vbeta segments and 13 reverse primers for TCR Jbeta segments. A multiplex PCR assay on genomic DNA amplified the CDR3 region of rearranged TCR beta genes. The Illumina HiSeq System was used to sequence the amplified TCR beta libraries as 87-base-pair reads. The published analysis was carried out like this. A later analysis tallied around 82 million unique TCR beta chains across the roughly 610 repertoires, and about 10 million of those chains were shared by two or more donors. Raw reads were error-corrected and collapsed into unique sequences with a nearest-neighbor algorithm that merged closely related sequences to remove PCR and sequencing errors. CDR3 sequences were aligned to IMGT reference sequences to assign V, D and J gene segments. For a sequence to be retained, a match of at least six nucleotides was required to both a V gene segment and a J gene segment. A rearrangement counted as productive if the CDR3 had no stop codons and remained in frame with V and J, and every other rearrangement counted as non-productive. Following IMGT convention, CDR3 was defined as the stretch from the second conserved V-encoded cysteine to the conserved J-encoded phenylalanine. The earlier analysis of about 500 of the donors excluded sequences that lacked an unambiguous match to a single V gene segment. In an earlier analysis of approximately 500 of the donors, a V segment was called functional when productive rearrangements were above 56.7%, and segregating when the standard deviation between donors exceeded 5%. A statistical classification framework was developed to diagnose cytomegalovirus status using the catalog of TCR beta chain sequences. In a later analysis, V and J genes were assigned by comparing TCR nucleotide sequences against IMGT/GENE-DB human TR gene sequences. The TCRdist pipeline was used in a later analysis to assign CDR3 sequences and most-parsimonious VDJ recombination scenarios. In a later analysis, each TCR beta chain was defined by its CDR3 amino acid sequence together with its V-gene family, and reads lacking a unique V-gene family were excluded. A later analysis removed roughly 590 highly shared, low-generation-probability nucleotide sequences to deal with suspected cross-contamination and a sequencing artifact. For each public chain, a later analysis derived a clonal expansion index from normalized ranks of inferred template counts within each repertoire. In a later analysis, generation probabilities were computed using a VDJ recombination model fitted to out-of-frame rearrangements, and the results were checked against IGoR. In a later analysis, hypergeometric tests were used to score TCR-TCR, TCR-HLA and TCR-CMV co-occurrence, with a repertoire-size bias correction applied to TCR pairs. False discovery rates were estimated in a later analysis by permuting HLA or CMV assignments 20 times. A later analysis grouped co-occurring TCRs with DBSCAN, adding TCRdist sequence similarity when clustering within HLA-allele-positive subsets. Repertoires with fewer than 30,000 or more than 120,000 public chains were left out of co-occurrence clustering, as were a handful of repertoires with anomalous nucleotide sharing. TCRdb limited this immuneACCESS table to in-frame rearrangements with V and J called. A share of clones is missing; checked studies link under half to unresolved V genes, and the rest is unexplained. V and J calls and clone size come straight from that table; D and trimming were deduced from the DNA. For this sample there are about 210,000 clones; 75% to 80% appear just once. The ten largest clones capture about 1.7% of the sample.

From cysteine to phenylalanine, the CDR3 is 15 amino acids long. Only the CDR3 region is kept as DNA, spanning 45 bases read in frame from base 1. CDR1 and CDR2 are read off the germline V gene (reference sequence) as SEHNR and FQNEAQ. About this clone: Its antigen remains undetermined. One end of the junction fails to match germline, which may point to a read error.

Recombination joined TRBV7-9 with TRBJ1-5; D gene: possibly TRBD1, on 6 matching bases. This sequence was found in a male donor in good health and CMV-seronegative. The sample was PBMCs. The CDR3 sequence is CSSSPSSRGGQPQHF. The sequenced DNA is TGTTCCAGCAGCCCCTCCTCCAGAGGGGGTCAGCCCCAGCATTTT.